This entry concerns a single TCR beta chain. No antigen is known for it. This entry belongs to a study of shared clonotypes between healthy human individuals. Regarding the study as a whole: Naive subsets typically showed greater estimated richness than memory subsets.

For every subset, genomic DNA was evenly distributed across several immunoSEQ plates. Replicate PCRs run on sorted subsets employed roughly 180 ng DNA, 25,000 to 35,000 T cell genomes. Assay used: immunoSEQ multiplex PCR; TCRdb lists only in-frame clones, some missing. The sample shows more than 150,000 clones, approximately 92% of them seen only once. The CDR3 is 18 residues long. Trimming took 5 bases from V and 0 from J; bases not matched to a gene: 10. Germline CDR1 and CDR2: SEHNR and FQNEAQ (reference sequence). This TCR was recovered from a woman aged 30 to 39 in good health. Sequences were obtained from naive CD4+ T cells sorted from blood. Subset given: CD45RA+ positively selected. The chain recombines TRBV7-9 with TRBJ2-7; TRBD2 matches 13 bases. The CDR3: CASSPLGTSGTYSYEQYF. Here the CDR3 DNA reads TGTGCCAGCAGCCCATTAGGGACTAGCGGGACGTACTCCTACGAGCAGTACTTC.